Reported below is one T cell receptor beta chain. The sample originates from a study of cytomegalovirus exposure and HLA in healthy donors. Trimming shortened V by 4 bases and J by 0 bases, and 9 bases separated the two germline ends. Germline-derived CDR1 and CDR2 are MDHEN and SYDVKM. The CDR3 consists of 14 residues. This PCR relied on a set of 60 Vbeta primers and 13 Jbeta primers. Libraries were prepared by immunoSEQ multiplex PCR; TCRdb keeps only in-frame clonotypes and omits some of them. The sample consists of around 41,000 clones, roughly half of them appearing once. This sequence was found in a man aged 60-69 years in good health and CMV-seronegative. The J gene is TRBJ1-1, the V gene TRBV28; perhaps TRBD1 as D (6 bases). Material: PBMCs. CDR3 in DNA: TGTGCCAGCAGTTCTACAGGGATGAACACTGAAGCTTTCTTT. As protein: CASSSTGMNTEAFF.